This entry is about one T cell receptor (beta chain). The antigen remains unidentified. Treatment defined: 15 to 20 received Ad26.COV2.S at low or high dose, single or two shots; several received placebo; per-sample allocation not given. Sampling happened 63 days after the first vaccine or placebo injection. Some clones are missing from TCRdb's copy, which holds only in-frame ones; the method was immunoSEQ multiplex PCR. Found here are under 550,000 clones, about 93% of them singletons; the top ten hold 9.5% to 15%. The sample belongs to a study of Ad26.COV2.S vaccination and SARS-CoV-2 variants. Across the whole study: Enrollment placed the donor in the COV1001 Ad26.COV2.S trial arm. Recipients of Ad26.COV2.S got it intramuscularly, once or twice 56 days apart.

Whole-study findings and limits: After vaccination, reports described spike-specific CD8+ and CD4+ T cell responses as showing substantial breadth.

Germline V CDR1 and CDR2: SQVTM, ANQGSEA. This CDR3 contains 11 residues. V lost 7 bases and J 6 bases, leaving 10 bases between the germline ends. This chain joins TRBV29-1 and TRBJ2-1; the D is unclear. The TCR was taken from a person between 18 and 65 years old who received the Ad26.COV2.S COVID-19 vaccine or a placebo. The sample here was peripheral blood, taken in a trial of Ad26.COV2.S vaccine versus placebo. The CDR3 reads CSGVDLNEQFF. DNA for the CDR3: TGCAGCGGTGTAGACCTCAATGAGCAGTTCTTC.